This T cell receptor (beta chain) was found in a study of blood T cell repertoires in COVID-19. About the study: Some COVID-19 samples were acute and others convalescent; all came from the United States, Italy and Spain. Sample material is recorded as cDNA or gDNA derived from T cells, B-cell-depleted T cells, or PBMCs.

CDR3 length: 18 residues. The V and J ends lost 0 bases and 0 bases respectively, with 16 bases between them. Germline loops: CDR1 SGDLS, CDR2 YYNGEE. As handled by the study authors: The assay estimated nucleated cells by amplifying reference gene primers. Method: immunoSEQ multiplex PCR; TCRdb's copy keeps in-frame clones and lacks some. Clone size and the V and J calls come from that table; the DNA yielded D and trimming. The sample lists 55,000 to 60,000 clones; more than 75% were seen once. V and J are TRBV9 and TRBJ2-4; a weak D match, TRBD1 (5 bases). The specimen sequenced was peripheral blood. This receptor was identified in a man in his forties with active COVID-19. In DNA form, the CDR3 reads TGTGCCAGCAGCGTAGTGGCAGGGAAAAGGCTAGCCAAAAACATTCAGTACTTC. Amino acids: CASSVVAGKRLAKNIQYF.